The 24 T cell receptor beta chains reported below all come from one sample, sequenced in a study of cytomegalovirus exposure and HLA in healthy donors. In the PCR, 60 Vbeta and 13 Jbeta primers were used. Some clones are missing from TCRdb's copy, which holds only in-frame ones; the method was immunoSEQ multiplex PCR. The sample consists of around 55,000 clones, about 80% of them appearing once. Sequencing was performed on PBMCs. The receptors were sampled from a female donor in good health and CMV-seronegative.

This clone was observed a handful of times. The V and J genes are TRBV2 and TRBJ2-5; D perhaps matches TRBD2 (7 bases). Trimming took off 6 bases at V and 5 bases at J, with 19 bases between the two ends. Germline V gene sequence: CDR1 SNHLY, CDR2 FYNNEI. This CDR3 spans 15 amino acids. The CDR3 sequence: CASRGGRYPGETQYF. The CDR3 DNA sequence: TGTGCCAGCAGGGGGGGGCGGTACCCGGGGGAGACCCAGTACTTC.

V usage is TRBV15 and J usage is TRBJ1-6; D ambiguous. CDR3 size: 14 residues. The germline V gene has CDR1 LNHNV and CDR2 YYDKDF (reference sequence). V was clipped by 0 bases and J by 9 bases, with 9 bases between them. CDR3 nucleotides: TGTGCCACCAGCAGAGATGTGGCGGGTTCACCCCTCCACTTT. It yields the protein CATSRDVAGSPLHF.

The chain uses TRBV10-1 and TRBJ2-3; 9 bases map to TRBD1. This CDR3 spans 17 amino acids. Germline V lookup: CDR1 WNHNN, CDR2 SYGVQD (reference sequence). V dropped 4 bases and J dropped 6; count of bases not matched to a gene: 14. The CDR3, as DNA: TGCGCCAGCAGTGCGGGACCGGGACAGGGCAACCCTGATACGCAGTATTTT. Protein sequence: CASSAGPGQGNPDTQYF.

The rearrangement links TRBV29-1 to TRBJ1-1; no firm D call. Trimming shortened V by 7 bases and J by 5 bases, and 14 bases separated the two germline ends. CDR3 length equals 12 residues. Per germline, CDR1 SQVTM and CDR2 ANQGSEA. This CDR3 is CSALIGRTEAFF. CDR3 sequence (DNA): TGCAGCGCCCTAATAGGGAGGACTGAAGCTTTCTTT.

Regarding this clone: An end of the junction differs from the germline gene, which may be a read error. The chain links TRBV11-1 to TRBJ1-2, with a possible D match to TRBD1 (6 bases). The CDR3 extends over 11 amino acids. Germline values: CDR1 SGHAT, CDR2 FQDESV (reference sequence). CDR3 protein: CASSLDRDVSF. DNA for the CDR3: TGTGCCAGCAGCTTAGACAGGGACGTCTCCTTC.

V usage is TRBV7-2 and J usage is TRBJ2-1; tentatively, D is TRBD2 (5 bases). The CDR3 loop spans 16 amino acids. CDR1 is SGHTA, CDR2 FQGNSA, per germline. V shed 2 bases and J shed 7 bases, with 18 bases lying between them. The CDR3: CASSLLPGNLQNEQFF. The DNA of the CDR3 is TGTGCCAGCAGCTTACTTCCGGGGAACCTACAGAATGAGCAGTTCTTC. Filled out from reference TRBV7-2 and TRBJ2-1, the complete variable domain reads GAGVSQSPSNKVTEKGKDVELRCDPISGHTALYWYRQSLGQGLEFLIYFQGNSAPDKSGLPSDRFSAERTGGSVSTLTIQRTQQEDSAVYLCASSLLPGNLQNEQFFGPGTRLTVL.

This chain uses TRBV5-8 with TRBJ1-5; tentative D call: TRBD1 (5 bases). The CDR3 extends over 16 amino acids. CDR1 is SGHTS and CDR2 is YDEGEE in the germline V gene. The V and J ends lost 5 bases and 0 bases respectively, with 15 bases between them. In DNA, the CDR3 is TGTGCCAGCAGTATTGAGGGGAGGAATAGCAATCAGCCCCAGCATTTT. Its protein product is CASSIEGRNSNQPQHF.

This clone was observed a single time. The rearrangement uses TRBV7-2 and TRBJ1-2, with 7 bases fitting TRBD1. The V gene end was trimmed by 5 bases and the J gene end by 0 bases; junction bases not matched to a gene: 9. From germline, CDR1 is SGHTA and CDR2 FQGNSA. The CDR3 loop spans 16 amino acids. In DNA, the CDR3 is TGTGCCAGCAGCACTCAGGGGGTTGGAGCTAACTATGGCTACACCTTC. This gives the protein CASSTQGVGANYGYTF. Together with reference TRBV7-2 and TRBJ1-2, the CDR3 gives the full variable domain: GAGVSQSPSNKVTEKGKDVELRCDPISGHTALYWYRQSLGQGLEFLIYFQGNSAPDKSGLPSDRFSAERTGGSVSTLTIQRTQQEDSAVYLCASSTQGVGANYGYTFGSGTRLTVV.

The CDR3 DNA sequence: TGTGCCAGTAGCCCTTGGACAGGGATGAACACTGAAGCTTTCTTT. Its protein product is CASSPWTGMNTEAFF. The rearrangement joins TRBV19 to TRBJ1-1; TRBD1 agrees at 8 bases. The CDR3 is made up of 15 amino acids. Unmatched junction bases numbered 6, after V lost 6 bases and J lost 0 bases. CDR1 and CDR2 from the germline V gene are LNHDA and SQIVND (reference sequence).

The chain is built from TRBV7-9 and TRBJ2-3, with 8 bases aligning to TRBD2. This CDR3 spans 13 amino acids. From germline, CDR1 is SEHNR and CDR2 FQNEAQ (reference sequence). Trimming at V came to 7 bases and at J to 6 bases, leaving 6 bases not matched to a gene. CDR3 residues: CASTNGGADTQYF. CDR3 coding DNA: TGTGCCAGCACCAACGGGGGGGCGGATACGCAGTATTTT.

V is TRBV28 and J is TRBJ1-1, with a possible D match to TRBD1 (5 bases). The CDR3 covers 14 residues. V lost 8 bases and J lost 5, with 18 bases in between. Germline assignment: CDR1 MDHEN and CDR2 SYDVKM. CDR3 coding DNA: TGTGCCAGCTTATACGGACGGAAGGGGACTGAAGCTTTCTTT. Translated, it gives CASLYGRKGTEAFF.

This clone was counted once. The V and J genes are TRBV7-9 and TRBJ2-2; D not resolved. The length of the CDR3 is 12 residues. V was trimmed by 5 bases and J by 5 bases, leaving 6 bases between them. Germline-derived CDR1 and CDR2 are SEHNR and FQNEAQ (reference sequence). The CDR3, as DNA: TGTGCCAGCAGCCGTTTGACCGGGGAGCTGTTTTTT. It yields the protein CASSRLTGELFF.

As regards this clone: A read error may account for a junction end that differs from germline. This chain joins TRBV7-9 and TRBJ2-2; TRBD1 might be the D (6 bases). The germline V gene encodes CDR1 SEHNR and CDR2 FQNEAQ (reference sequence). The CDR3 runs to 14 residues. The CDR3 reads CSSSTNRETGELFF. As DNA, the CDR3 is TGTTCCAGCAGCACCAACAGGGAAACCGGGGAGCTGTTTTTT. Supplemented by reference TRBV7-9 and TRBJ2-2, the full variable domain reads DTGVSQNPRHKITKRGQNVTFRCDPISEHNRLYWYRQTLGQGPEFLTYFQNEAQLEKSRLLSDRFSAERPKGSFSTLEIQRTEQGDSAMYLCSSSTNRETGELFFGEGSRLTVL.

The chain is built from TRBV2 and TRBJ2-6, with 9 bases aligning to TRBD1. CDR1 is SNHLY and CDR2 is FYNNEI in the germline V gene. V was pared by 4 bases and J by 4 bases, with 8 bases of the junction left unmatched. The CDR3 consists of 17 residues. CDR3 DNA sequence: TGTGCCAGCAGTGGGCTGGACAGGGGAGCCGGGGCCAACGTCCTGACTTTC. Translation: CASSGLDRGAGANVLTF.

This chain connects TRBV30 to TRBJ2-1; 7 bases map to TRBD1. The length of the CDR3 is 15 residues. V dropped 1 base and J dropped 0; count of bases not matched to a gene: 3. Germline-derived CDR1 and CDR2 are GTSNPN and SVGIG (reference sequence). The CDR3 region is CAWSGQGSSYNEQFF. DNA of the CDR3: TGTGCCTGGAGTGGACAGGGAAGCTCCTACAATGAGCAGTTCTTC. The full variable domain, rest sourced from reference TRBV30 and TRBJ2-1, is SQTIHQWPATLVQPVGSPLSLECTVEGTSNPNLYWYRQAAGRGLQLLFYSVGIGQISSEVPQNLSASRPQDRQFILSSKKLLLSDSGFYLCAWSGQGSSYNEQFFGPGTRLTVL.

CDR3 protein: CASSSSDSNYGYTF. The CDR3 DNA follows: TGTGCCAGCAGCTCCTCGGACAGTAACTATGGCTACACCTTC. V usage is TRBV7-9 and J usage is TRBJ1-2; tentatively, D is TRBD1 (6 bases). V shed 4 bases and J shed 1 base, with 10 bases lying between them. The CDR3 extends over 14 amino acids. Germline loops: CDR1 SEHNR, CDR2 FQNEAQ (reference sequence).

This sequence joins TRBV2 and TRBJ1-6; D gene unclear. Trimming removed 3 bases from V and 0 bases from J, with 6 bases in between. The CDR3 is 15 residues long. The germline CDR1 and CDR2 sequences are SNHLY and FYNNEI. CDR3 sequence: CASSELSSYNSPLHF. CDR3 bases: TGTGCCAGCAGTGAGTTGAGCTCCTATAATTCACCCCTCCACTTT.

This sequence joins TRBV13 and TRBJ1-1; TRBD1 aligns across 9 bases. The CDR3 runs to 14 residues. V lost 5 bases and J lost 4; bases outside the gene matches: 5. The germline CDR1 and CDR2 sequences are PRHDT and FYEKMQ (reference sequence). The CDR3 spells CASSRGQGTTEAFF. CDR3 DNA: TGTGCCAGCAGCAGGGGACAGGGAACCACTGAAGCTTTCTTT.

This sequence joins TRBV12-5 and TRBJ2-7, with TRBD1 identical over 8 bases. The CDR3 length is 15 residues. Germline CDR1 LGHNT, CDR2 FRNRAP. Trimming took 2 bases from V and 5 from J; bases not matched to a gene: 8. The DNA for the CDR3 is TGTGCTAGTGGTTTGACCCTGACAGGGGACCACGAGCAGTACTTC. Protein product: CASGLTLTGDHEQYF.

This sequence joins TRBV11-2 and TRBJ2-1, with TRBD1 identical over 10 bases. This CDR3 is built from 18 residues. Germline assignment: CDR1 SGHAT and CDR2 FQNNGV. With V trimmed by 0 bases and J by 5 bases, 10 bases remained unmatched. Here the CDR3 DNA reads TGTGCCAGCAGCTTAGATCCCTCCGGGACAGGGGCAAACAATGAGCAGTTCTTC. Residues: CASSLDPSGTGANNEQFF.

This rearrangement joins TRBV2 to TRBJ1-1, with D unclear. The CDR3 is 14 residues long. CDR1 is SNHLY, CDR2 FYNNEI, per germline. V lost 10 bases, J lost 4 bases, and 19 bases lay in between. Here the CDR3 DNA reads TGTGCCACCATTCCGGGTATCTGGAGCACTGAAGCTTTCTTT. Its protein product is CATIPGIWSTEAFF.

V gene TRBV5-1 combines with J gene TRBJ1-5, with D perhaps matching TRBD1 (6 bases). Between the trimmed V and J ends, which lost 1 base and 5 bases, there was a span of 10 bases. Germline loops: CDR1 SGHRS, CDR2 YFSETQ. The CDR3 spans 14 residues. CDR3 bases: TGCGCCAGCAGCTTGATGGCAGGGGATCAGCCCCAGCATTTT. Its translation: CASSLMAGDQPQHF.

The chain couples TRBV5-1 to TRBJ2-7; D is perhaps TRBD1 (6 bases). In germline, CDR1 is SGHRS, CDR2 YFSETQ. The V end was cut by 0 bases, the J end by 4 bases, with 14 bases between. The CDR3 runs to 15 residues. In DNA form, the CDR3 reads TGCGCCAGCAGCTTGGTGAGGGGGTTCGATTACGAGCAGTACTTC. It specifies CASSLVRGFDYEQYF.

The gene calls are TRBV5-1 and TRBJ2-7, with D possibly matching TRBD1 (6 bases). From germline, CDR1 is SGHRS and CDR2 YFSETQ. The length of the CDR3 is 13 residues. Trimming took off 3 bases at V and 2 bases at J, with 9 bases between the two ends. CDR3 sequence (DNA): TGCGCCAGCAGCTACGGGACAACCTACGAGCAGTACTTC. This sequence encodes CASSYGTTYEQYF.